The sequence of this T cell receptor beta chain was determined in a study of blood T cell repertoires in COVID-19. Study-wide background: The United States, Italy and Spain were the sources of the acute and convalescent COVID-19 samples. In each case, the material was cDNA or gDNA derived from T cells, B-cell-depleted T cells, or PBMCs.

This CDR3 is built from 16 residues. V shed 5 bases, J shed 4 bases, and the junction held 7 bases outside the gene matches. Germline V CDR1 and CDR2: MNHEY, SVGEGT. As processed by the authors: It was from reference gene primer amplification that nucleated cell counts were estimated. The protocol was immunoSEQ multiplex PCR, while the TCRdb copy is restricted to in-frame clones and leaves out a portion. V and J calls and clone size are those listed in that table; D and trimming were worked out from the DNA. The sample has over 350,000 clones, about 83% seen once; the top ten hold roughly 9.4%. This rearrangement joins TRBV6-2 or TRBV6-3 to TRBJ2-1; 11 bases fit TRBD2. Sequenced material: PBMCs or T cells enriched from blood (not recorded which). The TCR comes from a woman aged 45 to 65 who had recovered from COVID-19. As DNA, the CDR3 is TGTGCCAGCAGTGCCCCCGTAGCGGGGGGGTACAATGAGCAGTTCTTC. Residues: CASSAPVAGGYNEQFF.